A selection of T cell receptor beta chains follows, all from one sample in a study of CXCR3-negative and CXCR3-positive naive CD8 T cells. TCRdb re-called the 5' RACE reads and gives one entry per CDR3 protein, without DNA. In total, the table holds some 150,000 distinct CDR3 sequences. Material for sequencing was naive CXCR3+ CD8+ T cells from blood. The origin of the receptors is a human donor in good health. Some clones in this sample may be carry-over from other donors' samples. Both conserved end residues are part of each CDR3.

cdr3_aa	j_call	v_call
CASSYSGGVGTGELFF	TRBJ2-2	TRBV27
CASSIGTTVTYEQYF	TRBJ2-7	TRBV19
CASSYNGQNYGYTF	TRBJ1-2	TRBV6-5
CASRNPSGINEQFF	TRBJ2-1	TRBV6-2/TRBV6-3
CASSLASQAAQHF	TRBJ1-5	TRBV7-2
CASSEGASDYEQYF	TRBJ2-7	TRBV2
CATTQAGEVSPWEQYF	TRBJ2-7	TRBV28
CASSQRQVDLNEQFF	TRBJ2-1	TRBV4-1
CATRGTGPPYEQYF	TRBJ2-7	TRBV2
CSTRESDTQYF	TRBJ2-3	TRBV29-1
CASSVGGTGYSPLHF	TRBJ1-6	TRBV9
CASSLGDPTYEQYF	TRBJ2-7	TRBV12-3/TRBV12-4
CSARAVGQGEEQYF	TRBJ2-7	TRBV20-1
CASSKARGSIISTADTIYF	TRBJ1-3	TRBV21-1
CSVEGIGEYGYTF	TRBJ1-2	TRBV29-1
CASTPTGTTFYEQYF	TRBJ2-7	TRBV6-5
CASSPPGLRGSYNEQFF	TRBJ2-1	TRBV28
CASSESPGQPTYEQYF	TRBJ2-7	TRBV10-2
CASSQTGLRGDTQYF	TRBJ2-3	TRBV4-1
CASSQDFGVDTQYF	TRBJ2-3	TRBV14
CASSQSTASNQPQHF	TRBJ1-5	TRBV23-1
CASSSRQASSGANVLTF	TRBJ2-6	TRBV7-6
CASSQERAYEQYF	TRBJ2-7	TRBV4-3
CASSPPARVETQYF	TRBJ2-5	TRBV7-9
CASSQTSGSFTGELFF	TRBJ2-2	TRBV11-2
CASSLAMGERELFF	TRBJ2-2	TRBV5-1
CASSITGTGYYEQYF	TRBJ2-7	TRBV28
CASSWDYRGDEQFF	TRBJ2-1	TRBV12-3/TRBV12-4
CASSLAGGAQPQHF	TRBJ1-5	TRBV5-1
CASSFTSPYNEQFF	TRBJ2-1	TRBV12-3/TRBV12-4
CASSWTSGSYEQYF	TRBJ2-7	TRBV2
CASSPKRDLSYEQYF	TRBJ2-7	TRBV18
CASSPHRQAYNEQFF	TRBJ2-1	TRBV27
CASSASGTENYGYTF	TRBJ1-2	TRBV7-9
CASSSGDTEQFF	TRBJ2-1	TRBV7-6
CASSWVSQETQYF	TRBJ2-5	TRBV5-5
CASSAGGTSYNEQFF	TRBJ2-1	TRBV9
CSAKTGGASFGYTF	TRBJ1-2	TRBV29-1
CAWSVLGSYNEQFF	TRBJ2-1	TRBV30
CSAPNPDRVVKETQYF	TRBJ2-5	TRBV20-1
CASRGLRIEGYNEQFF	TRBJ2-1	TRBV19
CASSLAGLAAGAFF	TRBJ1-1	TRBV7-9
CAWSPRAYEQYF	TRBJ2-7	TRBV30
CASSSGTRDHEQFF	TRBJ2-1	TRBV7-6
CASSILQGITDTQYF	TRBJ2-3	TRBV5-6
CASSLGLKGQRYTYEQYF	TRBJ2-7	TRBV13
CASSVEPAGMNNEQFF	TRBJ2-1	TRBV9
CASSVGGVIYNEQFF	TRBJ2-1	TRBV9
CASSLGGGLPMNTQYF	TRBJ2-3	TRBV7-2
CASSFLLAGTQETQYF	TRBJ2-5	TRBV7-9
CASSSIRDRAYEQYF	TRBJ2-7	TRBV2
CASSVTGGSYEQYF	TRBJ2-7	TRBV9
CASIYGRNTEAFF	TRBJ1-1	TRBV12-3/TRBV12-4
CSVEGNTEAFF	TRBJ1-1	TRBV29-1
CASSYPGGTGELFF	TRBJ2-2	TRBV6-2/TRBV6-3
CASSEVVTSDYHEQFF	TRBJ2-1	TRBV6-1